Listed below are T cell receptor beta chains from one sample, sequenced in a study of vaccination effects on CD4 cells after COVID-19. Antigens for these TCRs are unknown. The repertoire was sequenced with immunoSEQ multiplex PCR; TCRdb's copy has only in-frame clones and lacks some. The repertoire has roughly 24,000 clones, approximately 76% of them found once; the top ten carry 16%. The sample was CD4+ T cells from PBMCs cultured with SARS-CoV-2 spike peptides, taken before COVID-19 vaccination. These receptors were collected from a human donor who had a prior SARS-CoV-2 infection. Each CDR3 is given with its conserved first and last residue. Each record gives: D gene, J gene, clone size, V gene, CDR3 DNA, CDR3 protein. The D gene is left open where the match is weak. A row's size may be missing; if present it is once, few, many or a size class.

TRBD1 | TRBJ1-6 | . | TRBV2 | TGTGCCAGCAATCGACAGGGCAGCTCCTATAATTCACCCCTCCACTTT | CASNRQGSSYNSPLHF
. | TRBJ2-3 | . | TRBV9 | TGTGCCAGCAGCCCCCTCTCTTCAGATACGCAGTATTTT | CASSPLSSDTQYF
TRBD1 | TRBJ1-4 | . | TRBV18 | TGTGCCAGCTCACCCCCAAACAGGGGATATAATGAAAAACTGTTTTTT | CASSPPNRGYNEKLFF
TRBD2 | TRBJ2-7 | . | TRBV27 | TGTGCCAGCAGTTCATACCTAGCGGGAGTGTCCTACGAGCAGTACTTC | CASSSYLAGVSYEQYF
TRBD2 | TRBJ2-7 | . | TRBV9 | TGTGCCAGCAGCCCGGGACTAGTACCACCATTCGGCTACGAGCAGTACTTC | CASSPGLVPPFGYEQYF
. | TRBJ2-2 | few | TRBV11-2 | TGTGCCAGCAGCAATACGCGGGACACCGGGGAGCTGTTTTTT | CASSNTRDTGELFF
TRBD1 | TRBJ2-5 | once | TRBV6-2/TRBV6-3 | TGTGCCAGCAGTAACCCGGGACAGGGGGCAGAGACCCAGTACTTC | CASSNPGQGAETQYF
. | TRBJ2-3 | . | TRBV5-1 | TGCGCCAGCTCCATGTTTGCCGGAAGCACAGATACGCAGTATTTT | CASSMFAGSTDTQYF
TRBD2 | TRBJ2-3 | . | TRBV11-3 | TGTGCCAGCAGCGATATAGCGGGATCATCCCCAGATACGCAGTATTTT | CASSDIAGSSPDTQYF
. | TRBJ2-3 | . | TRBV7-3 | TGTGCCAGCAGCTTAATGGCGGGCGGCACAGATACGCAGTATTTT | CASSLMAGGTDTQYF
TRBD1 | TRBJ1-2 | once | TRBV27 | TGTGCCAGCAGTTTAACAGGGGCTTCAAGTTTTAACTATGGCTACACCTTC | CASSLTGASSFNYGYTF
. | TRBJ1-5 | . | TRBV18 | TGTGCCAGCTCACTACGCTACAGGGAAGGCAATCAGCCCCAGCATTTT | CASSLRYREGNQPQHF
. | TRBJ2-3 | . | TRBV24-1 | TGTGCCACCAGAGAGGGGACACCTGGGCCAGATACGCAGTATTTT | CATREGTPGPDTQYF
. | TRBJ1-2 | . | TRBV18 | TGTGCCAGCTCACTAGCCAGGGAGTACTATGGCTACACCTTC | CASSLAREYYGYTF
. | TRBJ2-6 | . | TRBV5-4 | TGTGCCAGCAGCTTGGCCGTGGAAAACTCTGGGGCCAACGTCCTGACTTTC | CASSLAVENSGANVLTF
TRBD1 | TRBJ1-5 | . | TRBV30 | TGTGCCTGCCTGGGACAGCCGGGCCAGCCCCAGCATTTT | CACLGQPGQPQHF
TRBD2 | TRBJ2-2 | few | TRBV5-1 | TGCGCCAGCGGATTGACTAGCGGGAACACCGGGGAGCTGTTTTTT | CASGLTSGNTGELFF
. | TRBJ2-1 | once | TRBV7-9 | TGTGCCAGCAGCAGACAGGTTTCTGAGCAGTTCTTC | CASSRQVSEQFF
TRBD1 | TRBJ2-2 | . | TRBV28 | TGTGCCAGCAGTTTATGGGACAGGGACACCGGGGAGCTGTTTTTT | CASSLWDRDTGELFF
TRBD2 | TRBJ2-3 | . | TRBV11-3 | TGTGCCAGCAGCCCGACTAGCGGATACACAGATACGCAGTATTTT | CASSPTSGYTDTQYF
. | TRBJ2-2 | . | TRBV4-3 | TGCGCCAGCAGCCAAATTGGGCGGGACACCGGGGAGCTGTTTTTT | CASSQIGRDTGELFF
. | TRBJ1-2 | . | TRBV6-5 | TGTGCCAGCAGTTACGTATGGTCCAGGAACTATGGCTACACCTTC | CASSYVWSRNYGYTF
. | TRBJ2-5 | . | TRBV7-2 | TGTGCCAGCGGGAGGGGGAACCAAGAGACCCAGTACTTC | CASGRGNQETQYF
. | TRBJ2-3 | . | TRBV18 | TGTGCCAGCTCACCTCCGCCAGCCGCCGCCACAGATACGCAGTATTTT | CASSPPPAAATDTQYF
. | TRBJ2-5 | . | TRBV7-6 | TGTGCCAGCAGCTTTGGTAGGGCCGTGGGGGAGACCCAGTACTTC | CASSFGRAVGETQYF
. | TRBJ2-2 | once | TRBV20-1 | TGCAGTGCTAGTGGGGTTTTAGGCTCCGGGGAGCTGTTTTTT | CSASGVLGSGELFF
TRBD1 | TRBJ2-7 | . | TRBV7-2 | TGTGCCAGCAGCTCCGGGACAGGGTTCTACGAGCAGTACTTC | CASSSGTGFYEQYF
TRBD1 | TRBJ1-4 | . | TRBV7-9 | TGTGCCAGCAGCTTAGGGACAGGGGATGCTAATGAAAAACTGTTTTTT | CASSLGTGDANEKLFF
TRBD1 | TRBJ1-3 | . | TRBV7-9 | TGTGCCAGCAGCAGAACAGGGGGAGCGGGAAACACCATATATTTT | CASSRTGGAGNTIYF
. | TRBJ2-5 | . | TRBV24-1 | TGTGCCACCAGTGATTCCGGGGGCTCGGAGACCCAGTACTTC | CATSDSGGSETQYF
. | TRBJ1-1 | few | TRBV5-8 | TGTGCCAGCAGCGGAGACGGTTACACTGAAGCTTTCTTT | CASSGDGYTEAFF
. | TRBJ2-5 | . | TRBV4-1 | TGCGCCAGCAGCCGGGGGGGCGTGGAGACCCAGTACTTC | CASSRGGVETQYF
. | TRBJ2-5 | . | TRBV12-3/TRBV12-4 | TGTGCCAGCAGTTCAGGACTACTAAAGACCCAGTACTTC | CASSSGLLKTQYF
. | TRBJ2-3 | once | TRBV6-5 | TGTGCCAGCAGTTCACCCAGAAGGAGCACAGATACGCAGTATTTT | CASSSPRRSTDTQYF
TRBD2 | TRBJ2-5 | . | TRBV19 | TGTGCCAGTAGTAAGGGACTAGCGGGGTCGCAAGAGACCCAGTACTTC | CASSKGLAGSQETQYF
. | TRBJ1-1 | once | TRBV9 | TGTGCCAGCAGCGTAGATCCGGGGAGGAACACTGAAGCTTTCTTT | CASSVDPGRNTEAFF
. | TRBJ1-5 | . | TRBV18 | TGTGCCAGCTCACCTCAGGGGAGGGACAATCAGCCCCAGCATTTT | CASSPQGRDNQPQHF
TRBD2 | TRBJ2-3 | . | TRBV18 | TGTGCCAGCTCATCCCAACAGCGGGGGGGTCCAACGCAGTATTTT | CASSSQQRGGPTQYF
TRBD1 | TRBJ2-5 | . | TRBV7-3 | TGTGCCAGCAGCTTATCAGGGACAGGGGGCGCGGAGACCCAGTACTTC | CASSLSGTGGAETQYF
. | TRBJ2-5 | . | TRBV7-3 | TGTGCCAGCAGCTTAACCGGATATGGGGAGACCCAGTACTTC | CASSLTGYGETQYF
. | TRBJ2-3 | . | TRBV19 | TGTGCCAGTAGTACGACAGAGGTCGATACGCAGTATTTT | CASSTTEVDTQYF
. | TRBJ1-4 | few | TRBV2 | TGTGCCAGCAGTGCCAGGGGAAGTGAAAAACTGTTTTTT | CASSARGSEKLFF
. | TRBJ2-1 | few | TRBV7-2 | TGTGCCAGCAGCTTAGTCTACAATGAGCAGTTCTTC | CASSLVYNEQFF
. | TRBJ1-5 | . | TRBV30 | TGTGCCTGGAGTGTACGTGGGGGTTTTCAGCCCCAGCATTTT | CAWSVRGGFQPQHF
TRBD2 | TRBJ2-1 | . | TRBV10-3 | TGTGCCATCAGTGAGTCGGGTCGCTACGGGGGGGGCGAGGAGCAGTTCTTC | CAISESGRYGGGEEQFF
. | TRBJ2-5 | . | TRBV24-1 | TGTGCCACCAGTGCTATCACAGAGTACCAAGAGACCCAGTACTTC | CATSAITEYQETQYF
. | TRBJ1-1 | . | TRBV5-4 | TGTGCCAGCAGCTTGGTAGGTAGACCAAGCACTGAAGCTTTCTTT | CASSLVGRPSTEAFF
. | TRBJ2-7 | . | TRBV2 | TGTGCCAGCAGTGAGGGGCAGTTACACATTGGGCAGTACTTC | CASSEGQLHIGQYF
TRBD2 | TRBJ2-1 | . | TRBV7-2 | TGTGCCAGCAGCCGGACTAGCGGGAGGTACAATGAGCAGTTCTTC | CASSRTSGRYNEQFF
. | TRBJ1-2 | . | TRBV7-3 | TGTGCCAGCAGCCCTGGACACCCGGGAGGTGGCTACACCTTC | CASSPGHPGGGYTF
. | TRBJ1-4 | . | TRBV4-1 | TGCGCCAGCAGCCAGTGGAGGGGTGAAAAACTGTTTTTT | CASSQWRGEKLFF